The rows below give T cell receptor beta chains drawn from one sample of a study of T cells in Graves' hyperthyroidism and ophthalmopathy. TCRdb ran MiXCR on the multiplex PCR reads and lists one entry per CDR3 protein. The top ten clones hold around 32% of a sample with some 320,000 distinct CDR3 sequences, about 13% of them seen once. The sequencing sample was made of blood. The receptor source for this set is a woman between 35 and 50 years old with Graves' ophthalmopathy. Both conserved end residues are part of each CDR3. The D gene is left open where the match is weak.

>TRBV28|TRBD2|TRBJ2-1
CASSNSGASYNEQFF
>TRBV20-1|-|TRBJ2-7
CSARGGVGYEQYF
>TRBV28|-|TRBJ2-3
CASSVELEKPTDTQYF
>TRBV2|TRBD1|TRBJ1-2
CASSQGGTAIYGYTF
>TRBV7-9|-|TRBJ2-7
CASSSRDGTSYEQYF
>TRBV20-1|-|TRBJ1-3
CSAAPYPPDTIYF
>TRBV11-2|-|TRBJ2-3
CASSLVPRAGAKQYF
>TRBV20-1|TRBD2|TRBJ2-3
CSARLAKTLPSTDTQYF
>TRBV12-3/TRBV12-4|-|TRBJ2-5
CASSLAGGGKTQYF
>TRBV2|TRBD2|TRBJ2-7
CARGLAGGYEQYF
>TRBV20-1|-|TRBJ1-5
CSASRPNQPQHF
>TRBV7-8|-|TRBJ1-1
CASSSAGSEAFF
>TRBV29-1|TRBD1|TRBJ2-1
CSSDLQGADEQFF
>TRBV20-1|TRBD2|TRBJ2-1
CSAAPTRTSGGGSYNEQFF
>TRBV19|TRBD1|TRBJ2-7
CASKETGGTYEQYF
>TRBV9|TRBD1|TRBJ2-7
CASSVSGTGNLYEQYF
>TRBV20-1|-|TRBJ2-7
CSAREQGGSYEQYF
>TRBV30|-|TRBJ1-6
CAWSVEGSSYNSPLHF
>TRBV28|TRBD1|TRBJ1-1
CASSSGQSYTEAFF
>TRBV15|TRBD1|TRBJ2-3
CATSRPGQFIDTQYF
>TRBV20-1|-|TRBJ2-4
CSAEHDDIQYF
>TRBV7-2|TRBD2|TRBJ2-1
CASALAGGGSYNEQFF
>TRBV29-1|-|TRBJ1-2
CSVEDLQIYGYTF
>TRBV4-1|-|TRBJ1-5
CASSQGEYYSNQPQHF
>TRBV7-9|-|TRBJ1-1
CASSSPITLEAFF
>TRBV6-1|TRBD1|TRBJ1-2
CASGGDRGNYGYTF
>TRBV20-1|-|TRBJ1-6
CSAREGGGSSPLHF
>TRBV25-1|-|TRBJ1-4
CASSAGGATNEKLFF
>TRBV15|TRBD1|TRBJ1-1
CASGQGWITEAFF